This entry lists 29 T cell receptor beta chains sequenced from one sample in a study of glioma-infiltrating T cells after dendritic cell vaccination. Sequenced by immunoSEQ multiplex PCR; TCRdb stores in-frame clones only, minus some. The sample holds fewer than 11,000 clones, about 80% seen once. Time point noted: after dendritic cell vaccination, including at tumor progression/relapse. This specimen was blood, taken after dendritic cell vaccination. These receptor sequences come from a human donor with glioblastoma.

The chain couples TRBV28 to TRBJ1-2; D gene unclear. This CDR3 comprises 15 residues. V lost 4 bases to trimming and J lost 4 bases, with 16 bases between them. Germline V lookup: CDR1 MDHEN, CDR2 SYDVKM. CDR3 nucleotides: TGTGCCAGCAGTTCCTACGTGACGGAGATCTATGGCTACACCTTC. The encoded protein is CASSSYVTEIYGYTF.

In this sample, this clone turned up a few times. CDR3 in DNA: TGTGCCAGCTCACCAGGGCAGAACACTGAAGCTTTCTTT. Protein product: CASSPGQNTEAFF. This chain uses TRBV18 with TRBJ1-1, with D unresolved. This CDR3 is built from 13 residues. Per germline, CDR1 KGHSH and CDR2 LQKENI. V gave up 2 bases and J gave up 1 base, with 5 bases separating them.

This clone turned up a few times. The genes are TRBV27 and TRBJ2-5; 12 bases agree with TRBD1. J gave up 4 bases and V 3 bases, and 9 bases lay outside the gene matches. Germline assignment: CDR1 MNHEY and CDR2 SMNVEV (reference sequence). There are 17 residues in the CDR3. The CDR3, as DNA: TGTGCCAGCAGTTTTGTAGCATGGGACAGGGGGCCAGAGACCCAGTACTTC. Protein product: CASSFVAWDRGPETQYF.

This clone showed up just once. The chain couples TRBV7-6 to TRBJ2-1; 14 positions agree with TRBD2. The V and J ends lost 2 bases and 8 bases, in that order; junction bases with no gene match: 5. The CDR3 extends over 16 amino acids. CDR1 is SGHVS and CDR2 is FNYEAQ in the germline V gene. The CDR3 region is CASSLRTSGRSDEQFF. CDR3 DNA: TGTGCCAGCAGCTTAAGGACTAGCGGGAGGTCGGATGAGCAGTTCTTC.

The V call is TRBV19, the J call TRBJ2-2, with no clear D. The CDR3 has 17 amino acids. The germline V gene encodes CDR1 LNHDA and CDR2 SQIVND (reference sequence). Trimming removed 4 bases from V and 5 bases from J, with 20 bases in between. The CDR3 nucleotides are TGTGCCAGTAGTACCCTTAATTTGGCCCCGAGGACCGGGGAGCTGTTTTTT. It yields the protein CASSTLNLAPRTGELFF.

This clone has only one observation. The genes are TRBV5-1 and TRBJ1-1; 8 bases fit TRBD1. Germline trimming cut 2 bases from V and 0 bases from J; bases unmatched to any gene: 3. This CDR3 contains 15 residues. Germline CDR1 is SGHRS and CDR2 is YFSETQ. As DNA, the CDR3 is TGCGCCAGCAGCTTAGGACAGGGAGTGAACACTGAAGCTTTCTTT. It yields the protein CASSLGQGVNTEAFF.

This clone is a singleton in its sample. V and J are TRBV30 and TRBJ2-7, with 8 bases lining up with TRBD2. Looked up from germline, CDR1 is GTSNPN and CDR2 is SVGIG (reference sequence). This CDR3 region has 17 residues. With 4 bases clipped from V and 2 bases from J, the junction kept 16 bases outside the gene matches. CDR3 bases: TGTGCCTGGAAGTCGGGGCTAGCGGGTCTTGGACCCTACGAGCAGTACTTC. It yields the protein CAWKSGLAGLGPYEQYF.

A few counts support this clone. The CDR3 sequence: CASSVADPGELFF. The CDR3 DNA sequence: TGTGCCAGCAGCGTAGCAGATCCCGGGGAGCTGTTTTTT. The J gene is TRBJ2-2, the V gene TRBV9; D ambiguous. The germline gives CDR1 SGDLS, CDR2 YYNGEE. V lost 0 bases to trimming and J lost 6 bases, with 6 bases between them. CDR3 length: 13 amino acids.

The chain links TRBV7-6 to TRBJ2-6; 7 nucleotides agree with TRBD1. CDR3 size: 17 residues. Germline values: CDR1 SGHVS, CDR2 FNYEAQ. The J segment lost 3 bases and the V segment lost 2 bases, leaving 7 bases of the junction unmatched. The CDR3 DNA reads TGTGCCAGCAGCTTACCGGCCAGGGGGAGTGGGGCCAACGTCCTGACTTTC. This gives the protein CASSLPARGSGANVLTF.

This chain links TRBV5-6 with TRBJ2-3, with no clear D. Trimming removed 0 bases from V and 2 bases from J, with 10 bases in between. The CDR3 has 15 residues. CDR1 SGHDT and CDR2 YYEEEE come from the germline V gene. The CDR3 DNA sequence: TGTGCCAGCAGCTTGGTCAGAAGACACACAGATACGCAGTATTTT. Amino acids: CASSLVRRHTDTQYF. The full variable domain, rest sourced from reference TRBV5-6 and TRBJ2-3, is DAGVTQSPTHLIKTRGQQVTLRCSPKSGHDTVSWYQQALGQGPQFIFQYYEEEERQRGNFPDRFSGHQFPNYSSELNVNALLLGDSALYLCASSLVRRHTDTQYFGPGTRLTVL.

The CDR3 is CASSITRGDNIQYF. The CDR3 nucleotides are TGTGCCAGTAGTATAACCCGCGGGGACAACATTCAGTACTTC. This chain uses TRBV19 with TRBJ2-4, with D possibly being TRBD2 (6 bases). The V gene's germline CDR1 is LNHDA and CDR2 SQIVND (reference sequence). V was clipped by 2 bases and J by 7 bases, with 12 bases between them. This CDR3 comprises 14 residues.

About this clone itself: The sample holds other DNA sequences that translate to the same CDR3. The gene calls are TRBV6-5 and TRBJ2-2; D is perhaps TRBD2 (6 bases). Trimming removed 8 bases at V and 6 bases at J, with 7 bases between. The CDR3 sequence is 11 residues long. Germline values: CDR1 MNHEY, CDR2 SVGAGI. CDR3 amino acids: CASRGAGELFF. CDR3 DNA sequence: TGTGCCAGCCGCGGGGCCGGGGAGCTGTTTTTT.

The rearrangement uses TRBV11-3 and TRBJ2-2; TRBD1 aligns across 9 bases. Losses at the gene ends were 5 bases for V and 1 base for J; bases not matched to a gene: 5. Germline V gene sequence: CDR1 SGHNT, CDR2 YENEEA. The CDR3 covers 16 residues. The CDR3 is CASSLNRGRNTGELFF. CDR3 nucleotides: TGTGCCAGCAGCCTCAACAGGGGGCGGAACACCGGGGAGCTGTTTTTT.

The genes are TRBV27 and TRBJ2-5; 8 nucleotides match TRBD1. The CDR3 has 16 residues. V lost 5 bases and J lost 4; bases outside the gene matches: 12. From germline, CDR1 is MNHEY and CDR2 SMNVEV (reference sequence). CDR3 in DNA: TGTGCCAGCAGTACTCCCGGGACAGGAGGCGTAGAGACCCAGTACTTC. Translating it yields CASSTPGTGGVETQYF.

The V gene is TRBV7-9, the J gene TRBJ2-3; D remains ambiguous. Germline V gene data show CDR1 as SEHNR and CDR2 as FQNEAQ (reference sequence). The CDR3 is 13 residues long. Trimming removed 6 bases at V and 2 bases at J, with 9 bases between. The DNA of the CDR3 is TGTGCCAGCAGTGGGCGAGACACAGATACGCAGTATTTT. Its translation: CASSGRDTDTQYF.

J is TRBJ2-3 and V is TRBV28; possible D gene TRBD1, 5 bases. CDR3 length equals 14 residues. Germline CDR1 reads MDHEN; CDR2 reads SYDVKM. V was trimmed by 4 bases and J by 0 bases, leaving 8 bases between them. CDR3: CASSWGDSTDTQYF. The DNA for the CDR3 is TGTGCCAGCAGTTGGGGCGACAGCACAGATACGCAGTATTTT.

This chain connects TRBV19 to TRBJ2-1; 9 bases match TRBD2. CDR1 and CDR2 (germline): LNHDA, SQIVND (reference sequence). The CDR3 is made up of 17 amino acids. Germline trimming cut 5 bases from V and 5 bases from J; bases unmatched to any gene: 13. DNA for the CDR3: TGTGCCAGTAGTCCCTCCGATAGCGGGAGATTTCACAATGAGCAGTTCTTC. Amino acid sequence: CASSPSDSGRFHNEQFF.

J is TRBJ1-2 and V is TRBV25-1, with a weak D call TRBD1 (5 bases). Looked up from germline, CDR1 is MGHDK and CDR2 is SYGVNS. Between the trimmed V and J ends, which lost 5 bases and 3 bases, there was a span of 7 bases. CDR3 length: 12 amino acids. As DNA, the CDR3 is TGTGCCAGCAGTTCAGGGTACTATGGCTACACCTTC. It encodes CASSSGYYGYTF.

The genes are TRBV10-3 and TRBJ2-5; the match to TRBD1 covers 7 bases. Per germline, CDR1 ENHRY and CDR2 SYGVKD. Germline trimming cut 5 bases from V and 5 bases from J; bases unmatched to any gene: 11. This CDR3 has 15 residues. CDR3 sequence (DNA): TGTGCCATCAGTTCCGACCGGGACAGTCCTGAGACCCAGTACTTC. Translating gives CAISSDRDSPETQYF.

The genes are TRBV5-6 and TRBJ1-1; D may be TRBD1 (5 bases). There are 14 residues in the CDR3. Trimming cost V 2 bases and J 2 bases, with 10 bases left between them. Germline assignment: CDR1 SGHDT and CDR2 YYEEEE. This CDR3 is CASSFRALNTEAFF. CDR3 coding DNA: TGTGCCAGCAGCTTCAGGGCCCTAAACACTGAAGCTTTCTTT.

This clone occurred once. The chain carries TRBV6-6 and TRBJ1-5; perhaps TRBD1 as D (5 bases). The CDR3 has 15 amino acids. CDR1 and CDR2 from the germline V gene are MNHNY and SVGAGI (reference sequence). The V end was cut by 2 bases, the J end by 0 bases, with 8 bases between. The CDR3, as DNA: TGTGCCAGCAGTTACAGGGGAAATAGCAATCAGCCCCAGCATTTT. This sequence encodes CASSYRGNSNQPQHF.

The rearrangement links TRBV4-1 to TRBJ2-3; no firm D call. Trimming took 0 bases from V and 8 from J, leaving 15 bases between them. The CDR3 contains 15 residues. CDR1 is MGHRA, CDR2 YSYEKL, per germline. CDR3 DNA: TGCGCCAGCAGCCAAGAGCCCCGCCTAGTAGGTACGCAGTATTTT. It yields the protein CASSQEPRLVGTQYF.

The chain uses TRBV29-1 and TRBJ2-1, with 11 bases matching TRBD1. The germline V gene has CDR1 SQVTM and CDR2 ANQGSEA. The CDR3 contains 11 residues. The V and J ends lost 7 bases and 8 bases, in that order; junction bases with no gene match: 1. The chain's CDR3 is CSGTGGDEQFF. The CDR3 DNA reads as TGCAGCGGGACAGGGGGCGATGAGCAGTTCTTC.

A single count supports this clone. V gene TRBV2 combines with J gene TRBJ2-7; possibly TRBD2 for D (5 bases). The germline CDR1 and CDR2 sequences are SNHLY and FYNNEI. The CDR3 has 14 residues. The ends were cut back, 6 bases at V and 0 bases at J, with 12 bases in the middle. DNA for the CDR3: TGTGCCAGCAGGGAGGTAGCCGTCTCCTACGAGCAGTACTTC. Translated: CASREVAVSYEQYF.

The CDR3: CASSPVGQETQYF. CDR3 in DNA: TGCGCCAGCAGCCCCGTCGGGCAAGAGACCCAGTACTTC. The chain joins TRBV4-1 to TRBJ2-5; D gene ambiguous. With 4 bases removed from V and 2 bases from J, the gap between germline ends came to 8 bases. The CDR3 consists of 13 residues. From germline, CDR1 is MGHRA and CDR2 YSYEKL.

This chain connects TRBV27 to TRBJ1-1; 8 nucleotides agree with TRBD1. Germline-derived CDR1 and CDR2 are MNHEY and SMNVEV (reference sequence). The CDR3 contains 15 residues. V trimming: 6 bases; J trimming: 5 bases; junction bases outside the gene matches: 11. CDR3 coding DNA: TGTGCCAGCAGCGAGGCCGACAGGGGACGGACTGAAGCTTTCTTT. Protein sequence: CASSEADRGRTEAFF.

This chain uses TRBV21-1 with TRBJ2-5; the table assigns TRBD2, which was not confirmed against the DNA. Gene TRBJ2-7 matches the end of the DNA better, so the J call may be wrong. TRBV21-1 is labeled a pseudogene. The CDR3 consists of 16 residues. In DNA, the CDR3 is TGTGCCAGCAGCAGCCTAGCGGTTCTGAGCTCCTACGAGCAGTACTTC. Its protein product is CASSSLAVLSSYEQYF.

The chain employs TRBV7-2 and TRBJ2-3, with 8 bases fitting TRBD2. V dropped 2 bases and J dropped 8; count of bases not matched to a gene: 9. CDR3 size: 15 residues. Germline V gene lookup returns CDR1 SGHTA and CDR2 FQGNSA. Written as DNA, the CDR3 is TGTGCCAGCAGCTTACGGGGGGGGCCCGGAGGTACGCAGTATTTT. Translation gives CASSLRGGPGGTQYF.

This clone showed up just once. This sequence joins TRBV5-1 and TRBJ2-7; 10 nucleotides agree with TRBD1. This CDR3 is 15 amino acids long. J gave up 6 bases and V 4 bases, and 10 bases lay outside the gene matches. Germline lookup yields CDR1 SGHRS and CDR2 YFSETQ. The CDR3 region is CASSTAGTGEGEQYF. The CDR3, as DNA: TGCGCCAGCAGCACTGCCGGGACAGGGGAGGGCGAGCAGTACTTC.